Shown below are 29 T cell receptor beta chains from a single sample sequenced in a study of shared T cell receptors in the human thymus. The method was immunoSEQ multiplex PCR; TCRdb's version includes in-frame clones alone and lacks a portion of them. The repertoire holds 700,000 to 750,000 clones, with around 85% as singletons. The same sample was also studied in work on human thymus T cells.

The sequencing sample was made of thymocytes. The source of these receptors is a girl in the first two years of life with a congenital heart defect.

The gene calls are TRBV5-1 and TRBJ1-5; possibly TRBD1 for D (6 bases). CDR1 SGHRS and CDR2 YFSETQ come from the germline V gene. This CDR3 comprises 13 residues. The V and J ends lost 4 bases and 6 bases respectively, with 11 bases between them. DNA for the CDR3: TGCGCCAGCAGCACATTGACAGGTCAGCCCCAGCATTTT. Translated: CASSTLTGQPQHF.

The chain employs TRBV27 and TRBJ1-2; D is perhaps TRBD1 (5 bases). Trimming removed 2 bases at V and 5 bases at J, with 15 bases between. There are 15 residues in the CDR3. Per germline, CDR1 MNHEY and CDR2 SMNVEV (reference sequence). In DNA form, the CDR3 reads TGTGCCAGCAGTTTAAATAATCAGGGAGGGTATGGCTACACCTTC. It codes for CASSLNNQGGYGYTF.

The chain combines TRBV28 with TRBJ1-6, with 9 bases lining up with TRBD1. This CDR3 has 18 residues. J lost 6 bases, V lost 6 bases, and 15 bases had no gene match. Germline V gene lookup returns CDR1 MDHEN and CDR2 SYDVKM. CDR3 in amino acids: CASRSTSGQGMGNSPLHF. The CDR3 DNA follows: TGTGCCAGCAGATCAACATCGGGACAGGGAATGGGTAATTCACCCCTCCACTTT.

V is TRBV7-4 and J is TRBJ2-3, with 11 bases lining up with TRBD2. The CDR3 sequence is 15 residues long. Germline V gives CDR1 SGHVT, CDR2 SQSDAQ. V gave up 1 base and J gave up 5 bases; unmatched junction bases: 2. The CDR3 DNA is TGTGCCAGCAGCTTAGATAGCGGGGGGGGAGATACGCAGTATTTT. It translates to CASSLDSGGGDTQYF. The variable domain in full, completed from reference TRBV7-4 and TRBJ2-3, reads GAGVSQSPRYKVAKRGRDVALRCDSISGHVTLYWYRQTLGQGSEVLTYSQSDAQRDKSGRPSGRFSAERPERSVSTLKIQRTEQGDSAVYLCASSLDSGGGDTQYFGPGTRLTVL.

The rearrangement uses TRBV11-1 and TRBJ2-3; perhaps TRBD1 as D (5 bases). Trimming took off 3 bases at V and 3 bases at J, with 16 bases between the two ends. Per germline, CDR1 SGHAT and CDR2 FQDESV (reference sequence). The CDR3 runs to 16 residues. CDR3 bases: TGTGCCAGCAGCTTCAATGGACAACCTAAAACAGATACGCAGTATTTT. Its protein is CASSFNGQPKTDTQYF.

This chain links TRBV2 with TRBJ2-1, with a tentative D call TRBD1 (6 bases). There are 12 residues in the CDR3. V was trimmed by 8 bases and J by 2 bases, leaving 7 bases between them. CDR1 is SNHLY, CDR2 FYNNEI, per germline. CDR3 nucleotides: TGTGCCAGCCGGACAGCCTACAATGAGCAGTTCTTC. This encodes CASRTAYNEQFF.

A single count supports this clone. The chain combines TRBV7-9 with TRBJ2-1; 10 bases line up with TRBD2. CDR1 and CDR2 from the germline V gene are SEHNR and FQNEAQ (reference sequence). With 1 base clipped from V and 5 bases from J, the junction kept 5 bases outside the gene matches. This CDR3 contains 16 residues. The CDR3 coding sequence is TGTGCCAGCAGCTTAGAGGTAGCGGGGGGTCACAATGAGCAGTTCTTC. Protein: CASSLEVAGGHNEQFF.

The chain joins TRBV7-9 to TRBJ2-7; perhaps TRBD2 as D (5 bases). The germline CDR1 and CDR2 sequences are SEHNR and FQNEAQ (reference sequence). The CDR3 sequence is 15 residues long. V was pared by 5 bases and J by 4 bases, with 18 bases between. The CDR3 nucleotides read TGTGCCAGCAGCCCCCCGCCGGGAAAGAAGTACGAGCAGTACTTC. Translated: CASSPPPGKKYEQYF.

The CDR3 DNA reads as TGCGCCAGCAGCTTGGGACCAGGCATGGGCAATCAGCCCCAGCATTTT. This gives the protein CASSLGPGMGNQPQHF. This chain links TRBV5-1 with TRBJ1-5, with D hard to call. V lost 0 bases and J 2 bases, leaving 12 bases between the germline ends. Germline loops: CDR1 SGHRS, CDR2 YFSETQ. This CDR3 has 16 amino acids. Variable domain in full (rest from reference TRBV5-1 and TRBJ1-5): KAGVTQTPRYLIKTRGQQVTLSCSPISGHRSVSWYQQTPGQGLQFLFEYFSETQRNKGNFPGRFSGRQFSNSRSEMNVSTLELGDSALYLCASSLGPGMGNQPQHFGDGTRLSIL.

The genes are TRBV7-6 and TRBJ1-1; 7 nucleotides align to TRBD1. CDR1 is SGHVS and CDR2 is FNYEAQ in the germline V gene. With 5 bases clipped from V and 6 bases from J, the junction kept 3 bases outside the gene matches. The length of the CDR3 is 12 residues. CDR3 in amino acids: CASSLGQAEAFF. The CDR3 DNA follows: TGTGCCAGCAGCCTTGGACAGGCTGAAGCTTTCTTT.

The chain carries TRBV5-6 and TRBJ2-3; 7 bases line up with TRBD2. CDR3 size: 14 residues. Per germline, CDR1 SGHDT and CDR2 YYEEEE. Losses at the gene ends were 3 bases for V and 4 bases for J; bases not matched to a gene: 5. The chain's CDR3 is CASSSGLDSDTQYF. The CDR3 DNA reads TGTGCCAGCAGCTCCGGACTAGACTCAGATACGCAGTATTTT.

This sequence joins TRBV11-2 and TRBJ1-2, with 9 nucleotides matching TRBD1. CDR1 is SGHAT and CDR2 is FQNNGV in the germline V gene. CDR3 length: 15 residues. The V segment lost 4 bases and the J segment 4 bases; nucleotides outside the gene matches: 7. This chain's CDR3 is CASSWPGQGPYGYTF. Written as DNA, the CDR3 is TGTGCCAGCAGCTGGCCGGGACAGGGCCCCTATGGCTACACCTTC.

This chain joins TRBV27 and TRBJ2-5; the D gene is possibly TRBD2 (6 bases). Germline V gives CDR1 MNHEY, CDR2 SMNVEV (reference sequence). This CDR3 spans 20 amino acids. The V gene lost 5 bases and the J gene lost 2 bases, with 30 bases spanning the gap. The CDR3 loop is CASSNHSGISGLDPQETQYF. The CDR3 DNA is TGTGCCAGCAGTAACCACAGTGGAATATCGGGACTCGACCCTCAAGAGACCCAGTACTTC.

This clone has a single count. J is TRBJ2-7 and V is TRBV23-1; the match to TRBD1 covers 7 bases. TRBV23-1 is classed as an ORF, of uncertain function. The CDR3 has 17 amino acids. V dropped 0 bases and J dropped 5; count of bases not matched to a gene: 13. CDR3 nucleotides: TGCGCCAGCAGTCAATCGATAAACGACAGGGCGACTGACGAGCAGTACTTC. Its protein product is CASSQSINDRATDEQYF.

The gene calls are TRBV9 and TRBJ1-2; the D gene is possibly TRBD1 (5 bases). Trimming stripped 4 bases from V and 5 bases from J, with 21 bases between. The V gene's germline CDR1 is SGDLS and CDR2 YYNGEE. This CDR3 contains 16 residues. CDR3: CASSPRFGGVNYGYTF. CDR3 nucleotides: TGTGCCAGCAGCCCCCGATTTGGGGGGGTAAATTATGGCTACACCTTC.

This chain connects TRBV6-1 to TRBJ2-2, with TRBD2 identical over 7 bases. The CDR3 spans 17 residues. The germline gives CDR1 MNHNS, CDR2 SASEGT. The trim removed 3 bases at V and 4 bases at J, leaving 11 bases unmatched. CDR3 nucleotides: TGTGCCAGCAGTGAGCCCCCTAGCGGCCCTTTCACCGGGGAGCTGTTTTTT. Encoded protein: CASSEPPSGPFTGELFF.

The genes are TRBV5-1 and TRBJ2-5; D might be TRBD2 (6 bases). The germline V and J ends were trimmed by 4 bases and 5 bases, with 24 bases remaining between them. CDR1 is SGHRS, CDR2 YFSETQ, per germline. The CDR3 runs 17 residues. The CDR3 sequence is CASSPHRWGEPGETQYF. The DNA of the CDR3 is TGCGCCAGCAGCCCCCATCGGTGGGGGGAGCCTGGGGAGACCCAGTACTTC.

The CDR3 spells CASRFRGTRKFF. The CDR3 DNA reads TGTGCCAGCAGGTTCCGAGGGACTAGAAAGTTCTTC. The J gene is TRBJ2-1, the V gene TRBV5-6; 8 nucleotides agree with TRBD2. Losses at the gene ends were 5 bases for V and 14 bases for J; bases not matched to a gene: 9. The germline gives CDR1 SGHDT, CDR2 YYEEEE. The CDR3 totals 12 residues.

The J gene is TRBJ2-2, the V gene TRBV18, with TRBD2 as a possible D gene (5 bases). The germline V and J ends were trimmed by 8 bases and 0 bases, with 16 bases remaining between them. Germline CDR1 KGHSH, CDR2 LQKENI. The CDR3 is made up of 16 amino acids. This chain's CDR3 is CASQERGPSNTGELFF. The CDR3 bases are TGTGCCAGCCAAGAGCGCGGGCCTTCGAACACCGGGGAGCTGTTTTTT.

The J gene is TRBJ1-1, the V gene TRBV28; 8 nucleotides agree with TRBD1. V trimming: 6 bases; J trimming: 3 bases; junction bases outside the gene matches: 18. The CDR3 runs to 18 residues. Per germline, CDR1 MDHEN and CDR2 SYDVKM. In DNA form, the CDR3 reads TGTGCCAGCAGAGGTCCGGGACAGGCGGGTTCAGGGTACACTGAAGCTTTCTTT. Its protein is CASRGPGQAGSGYTEAFF.

This chain connects TRBV5-6 to TRBJ1-4; D not certain. Germline V gives CDR1 SGHDT, CDR2 YYEEEE. This CDR3 is 14 amino acids long. Trimming left V 0 bases short and J 7 bases short, with 10 bases between. The CDR3 loop reads CASSLGGITEKLFF. CDR3 in DNA: TGTGCCAGCAGCTTGGGAGGTATAACTGAAAAACTGTTTTTT. The full variable domain, completed using reference TRBV5-6 and TRBJ1-4, is DAGVTQSPTHLIKTRGQQVTLRCSPKSGHDTVSWYQQALGQGPQFIFQYYEEEERQRGNFPDRFSGHQFPNYSSELNVNALLLGDSALYLCASSLGGITEKLFFGSGTQLSVL.

This chain connects TRBV15 to TRBJ1-1; D is possibly TRBD1 (5 bases). CDR1 is LNHNV and CDR2 is YYDKDF in the germline V gene (reference sequence). This CDR3 contains 19 residues. V was clipped by 1 base and J by 0 bases, with 21 bases between them. Here the CDR3 DNA reads TGTGCCACCAGCAGAGTTGTAACAGGCGAAAGGAGGGTGAACACTGAAGCTTTCTTT. Amino acids: CATSRVVTGERRVNTEAFF.

The rearrangement joins TRBV5-8 to TRBJ1-2, with 10 bases matching TRBD1. Germline V gene data show CDR1 as SGHTS and CDR2 as YDEGEE. The ends lost 4 bases at V and 5 bases at J; junction bases unmatched: 17. This CDR3 region has 18 residues. Written as DNA, the CDR3 is TGTGCCAGCAGCGCGGGACAGGGGCGGGGGTGGAATCCTTATGGCTACACCTTC. It specifies CASSAGQGRGWNPYGYTF.

The rearrangement links TRBV5-8 to TRBJ2-5; TRBD2 matches at 11 bases. Per the germline V gene, CDR1 is SGHTS and CDR2 is YDEGEE. Unmatched junction bases numbered 1, after V lost 3 bases and J lost 3 bases. The CDR3 consists of 14 residues. CDR3 protein: CASSWGLAEETQYF. Written as DNA, the CDR3 is TGTGCCAGCAGCTGGGGACTAGCGGAAGAGACCCAGTACTTC.

The chain has TRBV4-3 and TRBJ2-1; D is unresolved. V gave up 3 bases and J gave up 12 bases, with 12 bases separating them. The CDR3 is made up of 12 amino acids. Per the germline V gene, CDR1 is LGHNA and CDR2 is YSLEER. The CDR3 spells CASSQDEVAQFF. CDR3 sequence (DNA): TGCGCCAGCAGCCAGGATGAGGTCGCGCAGTTCTTC.

This chain uses TRBV9 with TRBJ1-2, with D unclear. Trimming stripped 0 bases from V and 6 bases from J, with 15 bases between. CDR3 length equals 15 residues. CDR1 SGDLS and CDR2 YYNGEE come from the germline V gene. The CDR3 bases are TGTGCCAGCAGCGTAGCTTTCCCCTCCCTTAATGGCTACACCTTC. The encoded protein is CASSVAFPSLNGYTF.

This clone was seen just once. This rearrangement joins TRBV14 to TRBJ2-4; the D gene is possibly TRBD1 (6 bases). Germline values: CDR1 SGHDN, CDR2 FVKESK. With 2 bases removed from V and 3 bases from J, the gap between germline ends came to 11 bases. CDR3 size: 15 residues. The CDR3 loop reads CASSQQDSGKNIQYF. The CDR3 DNA follows: TGTGCCAGCAGCCAACAGGACAGTGGCAAAAACATTCAGTACTTC.

This rearrangement joins TRBV7-3 to TRBJ2-1; tentative D call: TRBD2 (5 bases). V lost 2 bases and J lost 2, with 13 bases in between. The germline gives CDR1 SGHTA, CDR2 FQGTGA. The CDR3 is 16 residues long. In DNA, the CDR3 is TGTGCCAGCAGCTTAGGAGGCCAACCACCCTACAATGAGCAGTTCTTC. The encoded protein is CASSLGGQPPYNEQFF.

The CDR3 region has the DNA TGTGCCAGCTCACCACCGATAAGCCTCAAAAACATTCAGTACTTC. Residues: CASSPPISLKNIQYF. The rearrangement links TRBV18 to TRBJ2-4; no reliable D call. Germline V lookup: CDR1 KGHSH, CDR2 LQKENI. The ends were cut back, 0 bases at V and 3 bases at J, with 9 bases in the middle. The CDR3 is made up of 15 amino acids. Together with reference TRBV18 and TRBJ2-4, the CDR3 gives the full variable domain: NAGVMQNPRHLVRRRGQEARLRCSPMKGHSHVYWYRQLPEEGLKFMVYLQKENIIDESGMPKERFSAEFPKEGPSILRIQQVVRGDSAAYFCASSPPISLKNIQYFGAGTRLSVL.